These 22 T cell receptor beta chains share one sample of origin, sequenced in a study of T cell repertoires in cytomegalovirus infection. TCRdb called the reads again in MiXCR, with one record for every CDR3 protein. Of about 110,000 distinct CDR3 sequences in the sample, roughly a tenth are singletons; the top ten hold around 29%. Their cognate antigens are unknown. The sequenced sample consisted of PBMCs, sequenced either directly or after in vitro stimulation (not recorded which). These receptor sequences come from a human donor in good health (CMV status not recorded). Some clones in this sample may be carry-over from other donors' samples.

This clonotype has at least ten counts. This rearrangement joins TRBV7-2 to TRBJ2-3; 7 positions agree with TRBD2. Losses at the gene ends were 5 bases for V and 2 bases for J; bases not matched to a gene: 7. The CDR3 has 15 amino acids. In germline, CDR1 is SGHTA, CDR2 FQGNSA. CDR3 in DNA: TGTGCCAGCAGCCTAGACCTAGCGGTCACAGATACGCAGTATTTT. Its protein product is CASSLDLAVTDTQYF.

Points on this clonotype: A clone one base away is much larger, so this may be a read error. The chain recombines TRBV7-2 with TRBJ1-6; D possibly corresponds to TRBD1 (5 bases). CDR3 length: 15 residues. CDR1 SGHTA and CDR2 FQGNSA come from the germline V gene. The V and J ends lost 8 bases and 7 bases respectively, with 18 bases between them. In nucleotides, the CDR3 is TGTGCCAGCGGGCTCCAGGGTTTGGGGAATTCACCCCTCCACTTT. Translation gives CASGLQGLGNSPLHF. The full variable domain, rest sourced from reference TRBV7-2 and TRBJ1-6, is GAGVSQSPSNKVTEKGKDVELRCDPISGHTALYWYRQSLGQGLEFLIYFQGNSAPDKSGLPSDRFSAERTGGSVSTLTIQRTQQEDSAVYLCASGLQGLGNSPLHFGNGTRLTVT.

The gene calls are TRBV10-3 and TRBJ2-1, with 8 bases that match TRBD2. CDR3 length: 16 residues. V gave up 1 base and J gave up 6 bases; unmatched junction bases: 8. From germline, CDR1 is ENHRY and CDR2 SYGVKD. For the CDR3, the DNA is TGTGCCATCAGTGAGTTGGTCGGGACTAGTTTCAATGAGCAGTTCTTC. The encoded protein is CAISELVGTSFNEQFF.

This clonotype occurred many times. V and J are TRBV9 and TRBJ2-1, with 7 bases fitting TRBD1. Trimming removed 0 bases from V and 3 bases from J; junction bases left unmatched: 3. CDR3 size: 15 residues. Germline CDR1 reads SGDLS; CDR2 reads YYNGEE. CDR3 sequence: CASSVDGTDYNEQFF. CDR3 bases: TGTGCCAGCAGCGTAGATGGGACAGACTACAATGAGCAGTTCTTC.

The sample holds many counts of this clonotype. The V and J genes are TRBV4-3 and TRBJ2-3, with D maybe TRBD2 (6 bases). From germline, CDR1 is LGHNA and CDR2 YSLEER. V shed 2 bases and J shed 4 bases, with 19 bases lying between them. The CDR3 runs 17 residues. The CDR3 protein is CASSQSGLSVGADTQYF. The DNA for the CDR3 is TGCGCCAGCAGCCAATCGGGACTGTCGGTGGGGGCAGATACGCAGTATTTT.

The sample holds a few counts of this clonotype. The chain joins TRBV9 to TRBJ2-1; 11 bases map to TRBD2. The CDR3 consists of 15 residues. Germline V gene lookup returns CDR1 SGDLS and CDR2 YYNGEE. The trim removed 4 bases at V and 6 bases at J, leaving 6 bases unmatched. The CDR3 region is CASSHDGLAGNEQFF. CDR3 in DNA: TGTGCCAGCAGCCATGACGGACTAGCGGGCAATGAGCAGTTCTTC.

This clonotype was detected a few times. The rearrangement uses TRBV6-2 or TRBV6-3 and TRBJ1-5; no clear D gene. The CDR3 runs 12 residues. Trimming took off 11 bases at V and 0 bases at J, with 8 bases between the two ends. CDR1 MNHEY and CDR2 SVGEGT come from the germline V gene. The CDR3 here is CAGGFSNQPQHF. The DNA of the CDR3 is TGTGCCGGAGGATTTAGCAATCAGCCCCAGCATTTT.

This clonotype came up many times. The chain is built from TRBV7-8 and TRBJ1-5; D unresolved. CDR3 size: 16 residues. Germline values: CDR1 SGHVS, CDR2 FQNEAQ. The V and J ends lost 5 bases and 4 bases respectively, with 18 bases between them. The CDR3: CASSRIGRVGNQPQHF. CDR3 sequence (DNA): TGTGCCAGCAGCCGCATCGGGCGAGTGGGGAATCAGCCCCAGCATTTT.

The gene calls are TRBV28 and TRBJ2-7, with TRBD1 matching over 10 bases. CDR3 length equals 15 residues. Germline V CDR1 and CDR2: MDHEN, SYDVKM. With V trimmed by 5 bases and J by 2 bases, 6 bases remained unmatched. CDR3 DNA sequence: TGTGCCAGCAGTCCACGGACAGGGGGGGCCTACGAGCAGTACTTC. This encodes CASSPRTGGAYEQYF.

This clonotype was seen ten or more times. The DNA of the CDR3 is TGTGCCAGCAGCCAACGCCCGAACACCATATATTTT. Amino acid sequence: CASSQRPNTIYF. The V call is TRBV14, the J call TRBJ1-3; no definite D call. The length of the CDR3 is 12 residues. Trimming took off 2 bases at V and 7 bases at J, with 6 bases between the two ends. Germline CDR1 SGHDN, CDR2 FVKESK. The full variable domain, its missing parts supplied by reference TRBV14 and TRBJ1-3, is EAGVTQFPSHSVIEKGQTVTLRCDPISGHDNLYWYRRVMGKEIKFLLHFVKESKQDESGMPNNRFLAERTGGTYSTLKVQPAELEDSGVYFCASSQRPNTIYFGEGSWLTVV.

This chain joins TRBV7-9 and TRBJ1-1; no clear D gene. V was shortened by 5 bases and J by 10 bases, with 20 bases between the two germline ends. There are 14 residues in the CDR3. Germline CDR1 is SEHNR and CDR2 is FQNEAQ (reference sequence). The CDR3 here is CASSQRSASGLAFF. CDR3 in DNA: TGTGCCAGCAGCCAAAGATCCGCAAGTGGTTTAGCTTTCTTT. The whole variable domain, filled in from reference TRBV7-9 and TRBJ1-1, reads DTGVSQNPRHKITKRGQNVTFRCDPISEHNRLYWYRQTLGQGPEFLTYFQNEAQLEKSRLLSDRFSAERPKGSFSTLEIQRTEQGDSAMYLCASSQRSASGLAFFGQGTRLTVV.

This clonotype was detected many times. This rearrangement joins TRBV6-6 to TRBJ1-5, with D possibly matching TRBD1 (5 bases). The CDR3 has 15 residues. V shed 5 bases and J shed 2 bases, with 13 bases lying between them. Germline V CDR1 and CDR2: MNHNY, SVGAGI (reference sequence). The CDR3 DNA follows: TGTGCCAGCAGTCCTCCAGGGTCCCGCAATCAGCCCCAGCATTTT. It is translated as CASSPPGSRNQPQHF.

The table lists this clonotype with many counts. The J gene is TRBJ1-1, the V gene TRBV3-1, with 9 bases aligning to TRBD1. The CDR3 loop spans 14 amino acids. V shed 4 bases, J shed 2 bases, and the junction held 2 bases outside the gene matches. The germline CDR1 and CDR2 sequences are LGHDT and YNNKEL (reference sequence). The CDR3 reads CASSRTGDNTEAFF. The CDR3 DNA reads TGTGCCAGCAGCCGGACAGGGGATAACACTGAAGCTTTCTTT.

In this sample, this clonotype turned up many times. The chain uses TRBV12-3 or TRBV12-4 and TRBJ1-2, with D maybe TRBD1 (5 bases). This CDR3 spans 13 amino acids. V shed 6 bases and J shed 4 bases, with 12 bases lying between them. CDR3 coding DNA: TGTGCCAGCAGCAGGGACCGACCCTATGGCTACACCTTC. Translating it yields CASSRDRPYGYTF.

This clonotype was observed a few times. The V call is TRBV4-3, the J call TRBJ2-1; TRBD2 agrees at 12 bases. The CDR3 sequence is 15 residues long. Losses at the gene ends were 0 bases for V and 10 bases for J; bases not matched to a gene: 4. CDR1 and CDR2 (germline): LGHNA, YSLEER. The CDR3 region is CASSQELAGGPEQFF. In DNA form, the CDR3 reads TGCGCCAGCAGCCAAGAGCTAGCGGGAGGGCCCGAGCAGTTCTTC.

This clonotype was counted at least ten times. The V and J genes are TRBV7-2 and TRBJ1-6; D is ambiguous. There are 15 residues in the CDR3. Germline V gives CDR1 SGHTA, CDR2 FQGNSA. V gave up 2 bases and J gave up 7 bases, with 12 bases separating them. The CDR3 sequence is CASSLLEVLNSPLHF. The CDR3 region has the DNA TGTGCCAGCAGCTTACTGGAAGTCTTAAATTCACCCCTCCACTTT.

The rearrangement uses TRBV29-1 and TRBJ1-5; 7 nucleotides align to TRBD1. CDR3 length: 13 residues. V was pared by 6 bases and J by 5 bases, with 7 bases of the junction left unmatched. CDR1 SQVTM and CDR2 ANQGSEA come from the germline V gene. The CDR3 spells CSVSGDSDQPQHF. The CDR3 coding sequence is TGCAGCGTGTCCGGGGACAGCGATCAGCCCCAGCATTTT.

V gene TRBV9 combines with J gene TRBJ1-1; D gene unclear. V was shortened by 0 bases and J by 1 base, with 4 bases between the two germline ends. The V gene's germline CDR1 is SGDLS and CDR2 YYNGEE. The CDR3 runs 13 residues. The CDR3 sequence is CASSVGWNTEAFF. The CDR3 DNA sequence: TGTGCCAGCAGCGTAGGGTGGAACACTGAAGCTTTCTTT.

This clonotype showed up many times. V usage is TRBV6-5 and J usage is TRBJ2-6, with a weak D call TRBD1 (5 bases). The CDR3 is made up of 17 amino acids. V lost 0 bases to trimming and J lost 0 bases, with 9 bases between them. Germline-derived CDR1 and CDR2 are MNHEY and SVGAGI. The CDR3 coding sequence is TGTGCCAGCAGTTACTCGACAGCTGGCTCTGGGGCCAACGTCCTGACTTTC. It encodes CASSYSTAGSGANVLTF.

This clonotype was found many times. The chain links TRBV7-2 to TRBJ2-2; D ambiguous. The CDR3 extends over 14 amino acids. Trimming took 8 bases from V and 0 from J, leaving 10 bases between them. The germline V gene encodes CDR1 SGHTA and CDR2 FQGNSA. The CDR3 sequence is CASWGGANTGELFF. The CDR3 DNA is TGTGCCAGCTGGGGTGGGGCGAACACCGGGGAGCTGTTTTTT.

This clonotype was observed many times. This rearrangement joins TRBV30 to TRBJ1-2, with D uncertain. V lost 0 bases, J lost 6 bases, and 11 bases lay in between. There are 13 residues in the CDR3. CDR1 GTSNPN and CDR2 SVGIG come from the germline V gene (reference sequence). CDR3 bases: TGTGCCTGGAGTGTACGAGGGTTTGATGGCTACACCTTC. Its translation: CAWSVRGFDGYTF.

Ten or more counts support this clonotype. The chain uses TRBV10-3 and TRBJ1-1; possibly TRBD1 for D (5 bases). V was shortened by 8 bases and J by 1 base, with 14 bases between the two germline ends. The CDR3 sequence is 14 residues long. From germline, CDR1 is ENHRY and CDR2 SYGVKD. CDR3 sequence (DNA): TGTGCCATCGCTAGGACAACGGAGAACACTGAAGCTTTCTTT. Protein: CAIARTTENTEAFF.